Listed below are T cell receptor beta chains from one sample, sequenced in a study of identical twins. TCRdb reprocessed the 5' RACE reads with MiXCR, giving one entry per CDR3 protein. In the table there are under 800,000 distinct CDR3 sequences, 21% of which are singletons. A further study also used this sample, focusing on T cells expressing NK-cell markers.

Material: PBMCs. These receptors came from a woman aged 18-29 years in good health. CDR3s include the opening cysteine and the closing phenylalanine or tryptophan. Each record gives: clone size, V gene, D gene, J gene, CDR3 protein, CDR3 DNA. The D gene is left open where the match is weak. Some rows have no size entry. The others give once, few or many, or a class for an expanded clone.

size: few; V: TRBV20-1; D: .; J: TRBJ2-3; CDR3: CSARGGRGVDTQYF; DNA: TGCAGTGCCCGAGGGGGGAGGGGGGTAGATACGCAGTATTTT
size: many; V: TRBV20-1; D: .; J: TRBJ2-2; CDR3: CSARSDNSRHGELFF; DNA: TGCAGTGCTCGTTCGGATAACTCCCGTCACGGGGAGCTGTTTTTT
size: .; V: TRBV5-6; D: .; J: TRBJ2-1; CDR3: CASSSPVYNEQFF; DNA: TGTGCCAGCAGCTCTCCAGTTTACAATGAGCAGTTCTTC
size: .; V: TRBV18; D: .; J: TRBJ2-5; CDR3: CASSPNTGKKTQYF; DNA: TGTGCCAGCTCTCCCAACACAGGGAAAAAGACCCAGTACTTC
size: .; V: TRBV20-1; D: .; J: TRBJ2-2; CDR3: CSASPRTGELFF; DNA: TGCAGTGCTAGTCCGAGGACCGGGGAGCTGTTTTTT
size: .; V: TRBV5-1; D: TRBD1; J: TRBJ1-2; CDR3: CASKTGAGSYGYTF; DNA: TGCGCCAGCAAGACAGGGGCGGGGAGCTATGGCTACACCTTC
size: .; V: TRBV7-8; D: .; J: TRBJ2-1; CDR3: CASSLVPHLGGEQFF; DNA: TGTGCCAGCAGCTTAGTACCACATCTCGGTGGTGAGCAGTTCTTC
size: few; V: TRBV29-1; D: .; J: TRBJ1-1; CDR3: CSVLDGTLNTEAFF; DNA: TGCAGCGTGCTAGACGGGACCTTGAACACTGAAGCTTTCTTT
size: .; V: TRBV6-4; D: TRBD1; J: TRBJ1-2; CDR3: CASRTTGSGDGYTF; DNA: TGTGCCAGCAGGACGACAGGGTCAGGTGATGGCTACACCTTC
size: few; V: TRBV12-3/TRBV12-4; D: .; J: TRBJ1-2; CDR3: CASSSDGGTGYTF; DNA: TGTGCCAGCAGCTCGGATGGGGGGACTGGCTACACCTTC
size: few; V: TRBV6-5; D: TRBD2; J: TRBJ2-2; CDR3: CASSYSERGSFTGELFF; DNA: TGTGCCAGCAGTTACTCGGAGCGGGGGTCCTTCACCGGGGAGCTGTTTTTT
size: few; V: TRBV6-1; D: .; J: TRBJ2-3; CDR3: CASMVGWDTDTQYF; DNA: TGTGCCAGCATGGTGGGGTGGGACACAGATACGCAGTATTTT
size: .; V: TRBV10-3; D: TRBD2; J: TRBJ2-1; CDR3: CATGISGRANEQFF; DNA: TGTGCCACAGGTATTAGCGGGAGGGCCAATGAGCAGTTCTTC
size: few; V: TRBV7-2; D: .; J: TRBJ1-6; CDR3: CASSLEPGGSPLHF; DNA: TGTGCCAGCAGCTTAGAACCGGGGGGTTCACCCCTCCACTTT
size: .; V: TRBV5-1; D: TRBD2; J: TRBJ2-2; CDR3: CASRLTGTSGVNTGELFF; DNA: TGCGCCAGCAGATTGACCGGGACTAGCGGAGTTAACACCGGGGAGCTGTTTTTT
size: few; V: TRBV6-5; D: .; J: TRBJ2-2; CDR3: CASSYSNTGTGELFF; DNA: TGTGCCAGCAGTTACTCGAACACCGGCACCGGGGAGCTGTTTTTT